A selection of T cell receptor beta chains follows, all from one sample in a study of T cell repertoires in cytomegalovirus infection. TCRdb independently ran MiXCR on the reads; one entry per CDR3 protein. The data contain a few hundred thousand distinct CDR3 sequences, roughly 15% of them seen just once; the ten biggest clones take up 12%. The sequencing sample was made of PBMCs. The receptors were sampled from a human donor in good health (CMV status not recorded). Some clones in this sample may be carry-over from other donors' samples. Each CDR3 is given with its conserved first and last residue. The order of the fields is CDR3 length, clone size, V gene, J gene, D gene, CDR3 protein, CDR3 DNA. The D gene is left open where the match is weak. Some rows mark clone size as missing; the rest say once, few, many or name a class of expanded clone.

>13|few|TRBV6-1|TRBJ2-5|-
CASSGGLTETQYF
TGTGCCAGCAGTGGCGGACTGACGGAGACCCAGTACTTC
>13|-|TRBV19|TRBJ2-3|-
CAAAVATTDTQYF
TGTGCCGCAGCCGTGGCAACCACAGATACGCAGTATTTT
>14|many|TRBV28|TRBJ1-6|-
CAITPTQENSPLHF
TGTGCCATAACACCAACACAAGAGAATTCACCCCTCCACTTT
>13|-|TRBV20-1|TRBJ2-5|TRBD2
CSARGTSRETQYF
TGCAGTGCTAGAGGGACTAGCAGAGAGACCCAGTACTTC
>15|many|TRBV28|TRBJ2-2|-
CASRAGHLNTGELFF
TGTGCCAGCCGCGCTGGACACCTAAACACCGGGGAGCTGTTTTTT
>16|many|TRBV7-9|TRBJ1-4|-
CASSYPAGTTNEKLFF
TGTGCCAGCAGCTACCCCGCGGGAACAACTAATGAAAAACTGTTTTTT
>14|many|TRBV7-3|TRBJ2-4|TRBD1
CASSAQGAQDIQYF
TGTGCCAGCAGCGCACAGGGGGCGCAGGACATTCAGTACTTC
>13|-|TRBV28|TRBJ1-5|-
CASSLYPNQPQHF
TGTGCCAGCAGTTTATACCCAAATCAGCCCCAGCATTTT
>10|many|TRBV6-6|TRBJ1-1|-
CASSYTEAFF
TGTGCCAGCAGTTACACTGAAGCTTTCTTT
>16|few|TRBV7-9|TRBJ2-2|-
CASSLGAVTATGELFF
TGTGCCAGCAGCTTAGGGGCGGTTACCGCCACCGGGGAGCTGTTTTTT
>12|few|TRBV4-1|TRBJ1-5|-
CASSQDSQPQHF
TGCGCCAGCAGCCAAGATTCACAGCCCCAGCATTTT
>16|few|TRBV29-1|TRBJ2-1|TRBD2
CSVCLLTGGSYNEQFF
TGCAGCGTCTGCCTCCTCACCGGGGGGTCCTACAATGAGCAGTTCTTC
>13|few|TRBV7-6|TRBJ2-4|-
CASSSATEAFVYF
TGTGCCAGCAGCTCAGCGACAGAGGCATTTGTGTACTTC
>17|many|TRBV7-2|TRBJ2-7|-
CASSLPAGGRSGHEQYF
TGTGCCAGCAGCTTACCGGCAGGAGGAAGGTCGGGTCACGAGCAGTACTTC
>14|-|TRBV20-1|TRBJ2-1|-
CSARGTSAYNEQFF
TGCAGTGCTAGGGGAACGTCCGCCTACAATGAGCAGTTCTTC
>20|-|TRBV18|TRBJ2-1|TRBD2
CASSPPGLAGTGYSYNEQFF
TGTGCCAGCTCACCACCGGGACTAGCGGGGACCGGGTACTCCTACAATGAGCAGTTCTTC
>13|-|TRBV28|TRBJ1-2|-
CASSIDKLLSNTF
TGTGCCAGCAGCATCGACAAGCTCCTATCCAACACCTTC
>14|-|TRBV2|TRBJ1-1|-
CASSELGANTEAFF
TGTGCCAGCAGTGAGTTGGGGGCGAACACTGAAGCTTTCTTT
>15|-|TRBV11-1|TRBJ1-2|TRBD1
CASSLYGTAFDGYTF
TGTGCCAGCAGCTTATACGGGACAGCCTTTGATGGCTACACCTTC
>14|few|TRBV6-5|TRBJ1-5|TRBD1
CASSYARGKEPQHF
TGTGCCAGCAGTTACGCCAGGGGGAAGGAGCCCCAGCATTTT
>15|-|TRBV7-3|TRBJ1-1|-
CASSLKTNQGTEAFF
TGTGCCAGCAGCTTAAAGACTAACCAAGGAACTGAAGCTTTCTTT
>17|many|TRBV7-9|TRBJ1-1|-
CASSLAGGSKGGTEAFF
TGTGCCAGCAGCTTAGCGGGCGGATCCAAGGGGGGAACTGAAGCTTTCTTT
>15|many|TRBV6-6|TRBJ1-4|-
CASSGGEETNEKLFF
TGTGCCAGCAGCGGCGGGGAGGAAACTAATGAAAAACTGTTTTTT
>13|many|TRBV7-8|TRBJ1-5|-
CASSLRGNQPQHF
TGTGCCAGCAGCCTTAGGGGCAATCAGCCCCAGCATTTT
>14|few|TRBV4-3|TRBJ2-5|TRBD1
CASSDGTVQETQYF
TGCGCCAGCAGCGATGGGACAGTCCAAGAGACCCAGTACTTC
>14|many|TRBV5-1|TRBJ1-1|-
CASSFSPENTEAFF
TGCGCCAGCAGCTTCTCGCCAGAGAACACTGAAGCTTTCTTT
>14|-|TRBV28|TRBJ1-2|TRBD1
CASTQGGGAGGYTF
TGTGCCAGCACACAGGGGGGGGGCGCTGGTGGCTACACCTTC
>15|once|TRBV12-3/TRBV12-4|TRBJ2-5|-
CASSLSQGQRETQYF
TGTGCCAGCAGTTTATCACAGGGTCAACGAGAGACCCAGTACTTC
>15|many|TRBV11-2|TRBJ2-6|-
CASSPFLAGANVLTF
TGTGCCAGCAGCCCCTTTTTGGCTGGGGCCAACGTCCTGACTTTC
>12|many|TRBV7-2|TRBJ1-2|-
CASSQGHYGYTF
TGTGCCAGCAGTCAAGGGCACTATGGCTACACCTTC
>14|many|TRBV6-2/TRBV6-3|TRBJ2-7|-
CASYTEGDNYEQYF
TGTGCCAGCTACACCGAAGGGGACAACTACGAGCAGTACTTC
>14|-|TRBV3-1|TRBJ1-4|TRBD1
CASSGTGLNEKLFF
TGTGCCAGCAGCGGGACAGGCCTTAATGAAAAACTGTTTTTT
>14|-|TRBV7-6|TRBJ1-3|-
CASSLEGTGNTIYF
TGTGCCAGCAGCTTAGAGGGGACTGGAAACACCATATATTTT
>15|few|TRBV20-1|TRBJ1-1|-
CSASPSGSMNTEAFF
TGCAGTGCTAGCCCGTCAGGAAGCATGAACACTGAAGCTTTCTTT
>15|many|TRBV28|TRBJ2-2|-
CASSFGGDSTGELFF
TGTGCCAGCAGTTTTGGCGGGGATAGCACCGGGGAGCTGTTTTTT
>13|many|TRBV19|TRBJ1-1|-
CASSMGTNTEAFF
TGTGCCAGTAGTATGGGGACGAACACTGAAGCTTTCTTT
>15|many|TRBV12-3/TRBV12-4|TRBJ1-2|TRBD1
CASSLATGGAGGYTF
TGTGCCAGCAGTTTAGCGACAGGGGGTGCGGGTGGCTACACCTTC
>15|many|TRBV7-3|TRBJ2-3|-
CASSFGSSTTDTQYF
TGTGCCAGCAGCTTCGGAAGTAGTACCACAGATACGCAGTATTTT
>13|-|TRBV20-1|TRBJ2-7|-
CSAHPRPGYEQYF
TGCAGTGCCCATCCAAGACCAGGCTACGAGCAGTACTTC
>12|many|TRBV28|TRBJ2-1|-
CASSFNKGPNDF
TGTGCCAGCAGTTTTAATAAAGGACCCAATGACTTC
>13|few|TRBV7-6|TRBJ1-1|-
CASSHGPNTEAFF
TGTGCCAGCAGCCATGGCCCGAACACTGAAGCTTTCTTT
>11|many|TRBV6-1|TRBJ1-4|-
CASRANEKLFF
TGTGCCAGCAGGGCTAATGAAAAACTGTTTTTT
>17|many|TRBV5-4|TRBJ1-2|-
CASSLAAGQSGAYGYTF
TGTGCCAGCAGCTTGGCTGCAGGACAGTCCGGCGCCTATGGCTACACCTTC
>15|many|TRBV7-2|TRBJ2-7|-
CASSLTGTSSYEQYF
TGTGCCAGCAGCTTAACCGGGACCTCATCCTACGAGCAGTACTTC
>13|many|TRBV7-9|TRBJ1-1|-
CASTSIGGTEAFF
TGTGCCAGCACCTCAATCGGTGGCACTGAAGCTTTCTTT
>14|many|TRBV6-1|TRBJ2-3|-
CASSERDAGDTQYF
TGTGCCAGCAGTGAAAGGGATGCTGGGGATACGCAGTATTTT
>15|-|TRBV7-9|TRBJ2-1|-
CASSQRATSYNEQFF
TGTGCCAGCAGCCAACGGGCGACATCCTACAATGAGCAGTTCTTC
>15|-|TRBV12-3/TRBV12-4|TRBJ1-2|TRBD1
CASSAPGTAGRGYTF
TGTGCCAGCAGTGCCCCCGGGACAGCGGGTCGAGGCTACACCTTC
>16|many|TRBV6-1|TRBJ2-4|-
CASSALGVLAKNIQYF
TGTGCCAGCAGTGCCTTAGGGGTCCTAGCCAAAAACATTCAGTACTTC
>14|many|TRBV7-2|TRBJ1-2|-
CASSLGSGNYGYTF
TGTGCCAGCAGCTTAGGGTCCGGAAACTATGGCTACACCTTC
>13|few|TRBV20-1|TRBJ2-1|-
CSATFRANNEQFF
TGCAGTGCTACATTCCGGGCCAACAATGAGCAGTTCTTC
>15|-|TRBV7-9|TRBJ1-1|-
CASSLAGSPTTEAFF
TGTGCCAGCAGCTTAGCAGGGTCCCCGACCACTGAAGCTTTCTTT